The 21 T cell receptor beta chains in this list originate from one sample, sequenced in a study of blood T cell repertoires in COVID-19. TCRdb's table, derived via immunoSEQ multiplex PCR, lists solely in-frame clones and lacks some. The sample contains roughly 30,000 clones, roughly 88% of which appear only once. The sequenced sample consisted of peripheral blood. The receptors stem from a man between 60 and 70 years old with COVID-19, enrolled during active disease.

The V and J genes are TRBV18 and TRBJ1-4, with unresolved D. V lost 0 bases and J 1 base, leaving 6 bases between the germline ends. Germline CDR1 reads KGHSH; CDR2 reads LQKENI. The CDR3 loop spans 15 amino acids. DNA of the CDR3: TGTGCCAGCTCACCACCGGCTGGAACTAATGAAAAACTGTTTTTT. Translated: CASSPPAGTNEKLFF.

The V and J genes are TRBV11-3 and TRBJ2-2; the match to TRBD1 covers 7 bases. Germline lookup yields CDR1 SGHNT and CDR2 YENEEA. The junction had 7 bases not matched to a gene; V was cut back by 4 bases and J by 2 bases. The CDR3 covers 16 residues. CDR3 coding DNA: TGTGCCAGCAGCTCTCGACAGGGTTCTAACACCGGGGAGCTGTTTTTT. Amino acids: CASSSRQGSNTGELFF.

The rearrangement uses TRBV6-1 and TRBJ1-1; no clear D gene. This CDR3 is 14 amino acids long. V lost 2 bases to trimming and J lost 5 bases, with 12 bases between them. Per germline, CDR1 MNHNS and CDR2 SASEGT. CDR3 sequence (DNA): TGTGCCAGCAGTGAACCCCGGCGGTTGACTGAAGCTTTCTTT. Its translation: CASSEPRRLTEAFF.

The genes are TRBV5-1 and TRBJ1-1; D is unclear. With 7 bases removed from V and 5 bases from J, the gap between germline ends came to 18 bases. The V gene's germline CDR1 is SGHRS and CDR2 YFSETQ. CDR3 size: 14 residues. In DNA form, the CDR3 reads TGCGCCAGCCTACCCGGTGGCGGCGAAACTGAAGCTTTCTTT. This gives the protein CASLPGGGETEAFF. Looking up the rest from reference TRBV5-1 and TRBJ1-1 gives the full variable domain: KAGVTQTPRYLIKTRGQQVTLSCSPISGHRSVSWYQQTPGQGLQFLFEYFSETQRNKGNFPGRFSGRQFSNSRSEMNVSTLELGDSALYLCASLPGGGETEAFFGQGTRLTVV.

The chain employs TRBV7-9 and TRBJ1-4; maybe TRBD1 (6 bases). CDR1 and CDR2 (germline): SEHNR, FQNEAQ (reference sequence). V was pared by 6 bases and J by 4 bases, with 15 bases between. This CDR3 contains 15 residues. CDR3 region: CASSPPGTSNEKLFF. The CDR3 DNA reads as TGTGCCAGCAGTCCTCCCGGGACAAGTAATGAAAAACTGTTTTTT.

The chain couples TRBV18 to TRBJ1-1, with D perhaps matching TRBD1 (5 bases). The V end was cut by 3 bases, the J end by 3 bases, with 5 bases between. CDR3 length: 12 amino acids. Per germline, CDR1 KGHSH and CDR2 LQKENI. CDR3 in amino acids: CASSPRDTEAFF. The DNA of the CDR3 is TGTGCCAGCTCACCCAGGGACACTGAAGCTTTCTTT.

V gene TRBV10-1 combines with J gene TRBJ2-1, with TRBD1 identical over 7 bases. With V trimmed by 2 bases and J by 9 bases, 7 bases remained unmatched. Germline CDR1 reads WNHNN; CDR2 reads SYGVQD (reference sequence). The CDR3 has 14 residues. CDR3 nucleotides: TGCGCCAGCAGTGAGCGGACAGGTTTCGGTGAGCAGTTCTTC. Translated: CASSERTGFGEQFF.

The rearrangement joins TRBV2 to TRBJ1-1; 7 nucleotides match TRBD1. Unmatched junction bases numbered 8, after V lost 5 bases and J lost 11 bases. CDR1 is SNHLY, CDR2 FYNNEI, per germline. The length of the CDR3 is 12 residues. The CDR3 loop is CASSTRQGGAFF. CDR3 in DNA: TGTGCCAGCAGTACCCGACAGGGTGGGGCTTTCTTT.

CDR3 region: CASNTNRRDRYTEAFF. The CDR3 region has the DNA TGTGCCAGCAATACCAACCGCAGGGATCGGTACACTGAAGCTTTCTTT. The V gene is TRBV27, the J gene TRBJ1-1, with D perhaps matching TRBD1 (5 bases). This CDR3 has 16 residues. Trimming pared 7 bases from V and 3 bases from J, leaving 21 bases between. Germline-derived CDR1 and CDR2 are MNHEY and SMNVEV (reference sequence).

V is TRBV28 and J is TRBJ2-3, with D perhaps TRBD2 (5 bases). The CDR3 has 14 amino acids. Germline CDR1 and CDR2: MDHEN and SYDVKM. V was trimmed by 7 bases and J by 0 bases, leaving 11 bases between them. The CDR3, as DNA: TGTGCCAGCACCGAACTAGAGAGCACAGATACGCAGTATTTT. Protein product: CASTELESTDTQYF.

The rearrangement joins TRBV2 to TRBJ2-2; TRBD2 matches 9 bases. CDR3 length: 15 amino acids. CDR1 and CDR2 (germline): SNHLY, FYNNEI. The trim removed 8 bases at V and 0 bases at J, leaving 4 bases unmatched. The CDR3 is CASGGRGTNTGELFF. CDR3 DNA sequence: TGTGCCAGCGGCGGGAGGGGGACGAACACCGGGGAGCTGTTTTTT. Together with reference TRBV2 and TRBJ2-2, the CDR3 gives the full variable domain: EPEVTQTPSHQVTQMGQEVILRCVPISNHLYFYWYRQILGQKVEFLVSFYNNEISEKSEIFDDQFSVERPDGSNFTLKIRSTKLEDSAMYFCASGGRGTNTGELFFGEGSRLTVL.

The chain links TRBV9 to TRBJ2-2; D possibly corresponds to TRBD1 (5 bases). The CDR3 contains 14 residues. CDR1 is SGDLS, CDR2 YYNGEE, per germline. V lost 5 bases to trimming and J lost 4 bases, with 12 bases between them. Here the CDR3 DNA reads TGTGCCAGCAGGCAGGGTTCGAGCACCGGGGAGCTGTTTTTT. This translates into CASRQGSSTGELFF.

This sequence joins TRBV2 and TRBJ1-4, with D perhaps TRBD1 (5 bases). Trimming cost V 1 base and J 4 bases, with 10 bases left between them. CDR1 SNHLY and CDR2 FYNNEI come from the germline V gene. The CDR3 totals 15 residues. Here the CDR3 reads CASSEGQTNNEKLFF. The DNA of the CDR3 is TGTGCCAGCAGTGAAGGACAGACGAATAATGAAAAACTGTTTTTT. Full variable domain (outside the CDR3, taken from reference TRBV2 and TRBJ1-4): EPEVTQTPSHQVTQMGQEVILRCVPISNHLYFYWYRQILGQKVEFLVSFYNNEISEKSEIFDDQFSVERPDGSNFTLKIRSTKLEDSAMYFCASSEGQTNNEKLFFGSGTQLSVL.

The chain combines TRBV7-5 with TRBJ1-1; the D call of TRBD1 is as the table states it, not checked on the DNA. TRBV7-5 is marked as a pseudogene. The CDR3 sequence is 17 residues long. This CDR3 is CVRSSGQISSLDTEAFF. The CDR3 DNA sequence: TGTGTCAGAAGCTCGGGACAGATTAGTAGTTTGGACACTGAAGCTTTCTTT.

The chain has TRBV11-3 and TRBJ2-7, with D possibly matching TRBD2 (5 bases). The CDR3 consists of 12 residues. V was shortened by 4 bases and J by 3 bases, with 7 bases between the two germline ends. The germline gives CDR1 SGHNT, CDR2 YENEEA. The CDR3 bases are TGTGCCAGCAGCTCGGGGTACTACGAGCAGTACTTC. It yields the protein CASSSGYYEQYF.

The chain joins TRBV5-1 to TRBJ1-2; D unresolved. The germline V gene has CDR1 SGHRS and CDR2 YFSETQ. The V end was cut by 0 bases, the J end by 4 bases, with 13 bases between. This CDR3 is 15 amino acids long. The CDR3 region is CASSLVPPTGYGYTF. CDR3 nucleotide sequence: TGCGCCAGCAGCTTGGTCCCCCCAACCGGCTATGGCTACACCTTC.

This clone was seen only a few times. The genes are TRBV25-1 and TRBJ1-4, with 8 bases that match TRBD1. The J segment lost 8 bases and the V segment lost 1 base, leaving 6 bases of the junction unmatched. The germline V gene encodes CDR1 MGHDK and CDR2 SYGVNS. CDR3 size: 15 residues. The CDR3 DNA reads TGTGCCAGCAGTGAATTGGGTTGGACAGGGGAAAAACTGTTTTTT. Translation gives CASSELGWTGEKLFF.

This clone was counted a few times. V usage is TRBV3-1 (or the pseudogene TRBV3-2) and J usage is TRBJ2-3; TRBD2 matches 7 bases. With V trimmed by 0 bases and J by 6 bases, 6 bases remained unmatched. Germline V gene data show CDR1 as LGHDT and CDR2 as YNNKEL (reference sequence). This CDR3 region has 15 residues. The CDR3 DNA reads as TGTGCCAGCAGCCAAGAGGGGACTAACCGTGATACGCAGTATTTT. This encodes CASSQEGTNRDTQYF.

J is TRBJ2-3 and V is TRBV10-1; 9 nucleotides agree with TRBD1. Per germline, CDR1 WNHNN and CDR2 SYGVQD (reference sequence). CDR3 length equals 15 residues. The trim removed 2 bases at V and 0 bases at J, leaving 0 bases unmatched. Written as DNA, the CDR3 is TGCGCCAGCAGTGAGGGACAGGGGAGCACAGATACGCAGTATTTT. Its protein is CASSEGQGSTDTQYF.

This clone was picked up one time. The V and J genes are TRBV4-1 and TRBJ1-1; D is possibly TRBD1 (6 bases). The germline CDR1 and CDR2 sequences are MGHRA and YSYEKL. V was trimmed by 1 base and J by 6 bases, leaving 24 bases between them. CDR3 size: 18 residues. The CDR3 DNA is TGCGCCAGCAGCCAAGCGTACACGCGACCCGGGGGGCCCTCTGAAGCTTTCTTT. The encoded protein is CASSQAYTRPGGPSEAFF.

This sequence joins TRBV11-1 and TRBJ2-1, with 8 bases lining up with TRBD1. This CDR3 has 16 residues. V lost 4 bases to trimming and J lost 11 bases; unmatched junction nucleotides: 16. The germline gives CDR1 SGHAT, CDR2 FQDESV (reference sequence). CDR3 nucleotides: TGTGCCAGCAGCTCTAACAGGGGGTCAACCCTGAAGAAGCAGTTCTTC. This gives the protein CASSSNRGSTLKKQFF.